These T cell receptor beta chains were read from a single sample in a study of blood T cell repertoires in COVID-19. This table comes from immunoSEQ multiplex PCR, and its TCRdb copy is limited to in-frame clones, with some not included. The table includes fewer than 500,000 clones, 70% to 90% detected once. Material: peripheral blood. The receptors stem from a woman in her 30s with active or convalescent COVID-19. Both conserved end residues are trimmed from each CDR3. Part of the rows lack a size; the others show once, few, many or a class for expanded clones.

CDR3,size,J,V
ASSDGGTGGVEKLF,-,TRBJ1-4,TRBV2
ASSYGGVGNQPQH,-,TRBJ1-5,TRBV6-2/TRBV6-3
ASSWTSGRLDTQY,once,TRBJ2-3,TRBV5-5
ASSPPGGEQY,-,TRBJ2-7,TRBV4-1
ALNRLAETDTQY,once,TRBJ2-3,TRBV30
ASSSLTGTGFTGELF,-,TRBJ2-2,TRBV5-4
ASSEGRGTPLH,-,TRBJ1-6,TRBV7-2
ASSLSPSGQGYGYT,-,TRBJ1-2,TRBV27
ASSSTSGSSNEQF,-,TRBJ2-1,TRBV7-9
ASSRRAAVYEKLF,-,TRBJ1-4,TRBV14
AWSGGSERLSSYNSPLH,-,TRBJ1-6,TRBV30
ASGFGPATGTQY,-,TRBJ2-3,TRBV12-5
ASSATGTGVIEQF,-,TRBJ2-1,TRBV6-5
ASSPNNPGWANYGYT,-,TRBJ1-2,TRBV7-2
ASSPGTGGSNQPQH,-,TRBJ1-5,TRBV27
ASSQDIRVAGGQETQY,-,TRBJ2-5,TRBV4-2
ASSLGPRTEAF,once,TRBJ1-1,TRBV12-3/TRBV12-4
ASSLAGQNNEKLF,-,TRBJ1-4,TRBV5-1
SVERPSYNEQF,-,TRBJ2-1,TRBV29-1
ASSSEDGPGQPQH,few,TRBJ1-5,TRBV27
ASSVFIGTAGTDTQY,once,TRBJ2-3,TRBV7-9
AISPGQGSTEAF,-,TRBJ1-1,TRBV10-3
ASSPSQGTYSPLH,-,TRBJ1-6,TRBV2
SASLAGTDTQY,once,TRBJ2-3,TRBV20-1